This is a list of T cell receptor beta chains from one sample in a study of cytotoxic CD8 clonotypes in ibrutinib-treated CLL. Profiled with immunoSEQ multiplex PCR; TCRdb holds only in-frame clones, not every one. The sample yields more than 60,000 clones, over 80% seen once. The sample was PBMCs, taken after 24 months of ibrutinib treatment. These receptor sequences come from a human donor with chronic lymphocytic leukemia. CDR3s include the opening cysteine and the closing phenylalanine or tryptophan. D genes are given only for firm matches. Some rows have no size entry. The others give once, few or many, or a class for an expanded clone.

V: TRBV27; D: NA; J: TRBJ2-6; size: NA; CDR3: CASRMSGANVLTF; DNA: TGTGCCAGCAGAATGTCGGGGGCCAACGTCCTGACTTTC
V: TRBV7-3; D: NA; J: TRBJ2-2; size: NA; CDR3: CASSLRGRFNTGELFF; DNA: TGTGCCAGCAGCCTTAGAGGACGGTTCAACACCGGGGAGCTGTTTTTT
V: TRBV28; D: NA; J: TRBJ2-5; size: NA; CDR3: CASRDPGRPETQYF; DNA: TGTGCCAGCAGGGACCCAGGGCGCCCGGAGACCCAGTACTTC
V: TRBV7-2; D: NA; J: TRBJ2-5; size: NA; CDR3: CASSLDVYRQETQYF; DNA: TGTGCCAGCAGCTTAGACGTTTACCGACAAGAGACCCAGTACTTC
V: TRBV30; D: NA; J: TRBJ2-5; size: NA; CDR3: CAWRRNGQPQETQYF; DNA: TGTGCCTGGAGGCGGAATGGACAGCCTCAAGAGACCCAGTACTTC
V: TRBV19; D: NA; J: TRBJ1-3; size: NA; CDR3: CASSPRDNQALSGNTIYF; DNA: TGTGCCAGTAGCCCCCGGGACAACCAAGCCCTCTCTGGAAACACCATATATTTT
V: TRBV19; D: TRBD1; J: TRBJ1-5; size: NA; CDR3: CASSRTGVGNNQPQHF; DNA: TGTGCCAGTAGTAGGACAGGGGTGGGGAACAATCAGCCCCAGCATTTT
V: TRBV5-4; D: TRBD1; J: TRBJ1-1; size: NA; CDR3: CASSLGQGRMGNTEAFF; DNA: TGTGCCAGCAGCTTGGGACAGGGGAGGATGGGCAACACTGAAGCTTTCTTT
V: TRBV2; D: NA; J: TRBJ2-3; size: NA; CDR3: CASRLEMVTDTQYF; DNA: TGTGCCAGCAGATTGGAAATGGTCACAGATACGCAGTATTTT
V: TRBV15; D: TRBD1; J: TRBJ2-7; size: NA; CDR3: CATSRDRSMQGAYEQYF; DNA: TGTGCCACCAGCAGAGATAGGAGCATGCAGGGGGCCTACGAGCAGTACTTC
V: TRBV21-1; D: NA; J: TRBJ2-5; size: once; CDR3: CASSKLGLLGETQYF; DNA: TGTGCCAGCAGCAAACTGGGACTTTTAGGGGAGACCCAGTACTTC
V: TRBV4-1; D: NA; J: TRBJ2-7; size: NA; CDR3: CASSPSVARDIAYEQYF; DNA: TGCGCCAGCAGCCCGAGCGTCGCCCGGGACATAGCCTACGAGCAGTACTTC
V: TRBV5-1; D: TRBD1; J: TRBJ2-1; size: NA; CDR3: CASSPGTDNEQFF; DNA: TGCGCCAGCAGCCCCGGGACAGACAATGAGCAGTTCTTC
V: TRBV6-1; D: TRBD1; J: TRBJ1-4; size: NA; CDR3: CASRRDRTTNEKLFF; DNA: TGTGCCAGCAGGAGGGACAGAACAACTAATGAAAAACTGTTTTTT
V: TRBV13; D: NA; J: TRBJ2-5; size: NA; CDR3: CASSQARQGTQYF; DNA: TGTGCCAGCAGCCAGGCCAGGCAGGGGACCCAGTACTTC
V: TRBV7-2; D: NA; J: TRBJ2-3; size: NA; CDR3: CASSLRGNTDTQYF; DNA: TGTGCCAGCAGCTTGAGGGGTAACACAGATACGCAGTATTTT
V: TRBV2; D: NA; J: TRBJ1-5; size: once; CDR3: CASSEGGHANQPQHF; DNA: TGTGCCAGCAGTGAGGGGGGGCACGCGAATCAGCCCCAGCATTTT
V: TRBV19; D: TRBD1; J: TRBJ2-7; size: NA; CDR3: CASRFSQGGSYEQYF; DNA: TGTGCCAGTAGATTCTCACAGGGGGGCTCCTACGAGCAGTACTTC
V: TRBV29-1; D: NA; J: TRBJ2-3; size: NA; CDR3: CSVEDIRLSETQYF; DNA: TGCAGCGTTGAAGATATTCGCCTCTCGGAAACGCAGTATTTT
V: TRBV27; D: TRBD2; J: TRBJ2-1; size: NA; CDR3: CASSSRTSGPGEEQFF; DNA: TGTGCCAGCAGTTCAAGGACTAGCGGGCCGGGGGAGGAGCAGTTCTTC
V: TRBV11-2; D: NA; J: TRBJ2-1; size: NA; CDR3: CASSPSWGENNEQFF; DNA: TGTGCCAGCAGCCCGAGCTGGGGAGAGAACAATGAGCAGTTCTTC
V: TRBV7-9; D: TRBD2; J: TRBJ2-5; size: NA; CDR3: CASSSGLAALRSQETQYF; DNA: TGTGCCAGCAGTTCGGGACTAGCGGCTCTCAGATCCCAAGAGACCCAGTACTTC
V: TRBV7-2; D: NA; J: TRBJ1-1; size: few; CDR3: CASSPMRNTEAFF; DNA: TGCGCCAGCAGCCCCATGAGGAACACTGAAGCTTTCTTT
V: TRBV5-1; D: NA; J: TRBJ1-5; size: NA; CDR3: CASSAAGDRNQPQHF; DNA: TGCGCCAGCAGCGCCGCAGGGGATCGCAATCAGCCCCAGCATTTT
V: TRBV2; D: TRBD2; J: TRBJ2-1; size: NA; CDR3: CASSEMGLAAYNEQFF; DNA: TGTGCCAGCAGTGAAATGGGACTAGCGGCCTACAATGAGCAGTTCTTC